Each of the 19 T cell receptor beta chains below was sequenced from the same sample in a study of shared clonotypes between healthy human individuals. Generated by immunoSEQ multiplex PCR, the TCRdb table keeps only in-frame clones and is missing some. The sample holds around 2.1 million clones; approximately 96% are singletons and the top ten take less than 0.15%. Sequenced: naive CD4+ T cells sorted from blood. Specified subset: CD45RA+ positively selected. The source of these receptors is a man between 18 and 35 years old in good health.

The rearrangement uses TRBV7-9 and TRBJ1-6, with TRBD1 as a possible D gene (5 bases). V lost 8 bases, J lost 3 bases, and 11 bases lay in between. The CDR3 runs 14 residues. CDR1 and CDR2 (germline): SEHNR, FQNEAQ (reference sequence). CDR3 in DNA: TGTGCCAGCGGCCGGGACGGCTATAATTCACCCCTCCACTTT. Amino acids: CASGRDGYNSPLHF.

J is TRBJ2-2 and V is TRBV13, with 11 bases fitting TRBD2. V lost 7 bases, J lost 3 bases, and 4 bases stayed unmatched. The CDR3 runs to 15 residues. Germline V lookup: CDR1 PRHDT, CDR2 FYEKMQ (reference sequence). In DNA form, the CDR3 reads TGTGCCAGCACCCAGGGACTAGCGGACACCGGGGAGCTGTTTTTT. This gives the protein CASTQGLADTGELFF.

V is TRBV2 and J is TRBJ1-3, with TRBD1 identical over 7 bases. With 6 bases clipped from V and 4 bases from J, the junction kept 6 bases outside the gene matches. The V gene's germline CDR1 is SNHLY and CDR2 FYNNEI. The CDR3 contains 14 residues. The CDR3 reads CASSPTTGGNTIYF. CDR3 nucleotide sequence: TGTGCCAGCAGCCCTACGACAGGGGGAAACACCATATATTTT.

CDR3 loop: CATRDLYNEQFF. The CDR3 DNA is TGTGCCACGCGGGACTTGTACAATGAGCAGTTCTTC. The chain employs TRBV6-1 and TRBJ2-1, with D possibly matching TRBD2 (6 bases). Germline V gene sequence: CDR1 MNHNS, CDR2 SASEGT. The CDR3 sequence is 12 residues long. Trimming stripped 10 bases from V and 4 bases from J, with 11 bases between.

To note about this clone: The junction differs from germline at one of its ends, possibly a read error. The CDR3 sequence: CASNGAGSIF. DNA for the CDR3: TGTGCCAGCAATGGGGCCGGCTCGATCTTT. V gene TRBV7-9 combines with J gene TRBJ1-1; tentatively, D is TRBD1 (5 bases). This CDR3 has 10 residues. CDR1 is SEHNR and CDR2 is FQNEAQ in the germline V gene (reference sequence).

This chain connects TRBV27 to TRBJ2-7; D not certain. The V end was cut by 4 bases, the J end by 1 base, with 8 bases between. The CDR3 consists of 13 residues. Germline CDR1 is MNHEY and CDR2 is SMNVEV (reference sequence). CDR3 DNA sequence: TGTGCCAGCAGTTCCCCCCCTTCCTACGAGCAGTACTTC. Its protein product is CASSSPPSYEQYF.

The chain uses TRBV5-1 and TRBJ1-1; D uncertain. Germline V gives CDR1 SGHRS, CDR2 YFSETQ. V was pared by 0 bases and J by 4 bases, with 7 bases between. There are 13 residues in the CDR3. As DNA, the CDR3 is TGCGCCAGCAGCTTGGATCTGGCCACTGAAGCTTTCTTT. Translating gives CASSLDLATEAFF.

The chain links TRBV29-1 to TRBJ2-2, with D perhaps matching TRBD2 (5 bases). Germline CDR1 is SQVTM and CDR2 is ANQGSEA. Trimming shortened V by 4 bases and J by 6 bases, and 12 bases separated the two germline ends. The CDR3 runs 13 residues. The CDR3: CSVGSGVSGELFF. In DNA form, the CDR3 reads TGCAGCGTTGGGTCCGGGGTCTCCGGGGAGCTGTTTTTT.

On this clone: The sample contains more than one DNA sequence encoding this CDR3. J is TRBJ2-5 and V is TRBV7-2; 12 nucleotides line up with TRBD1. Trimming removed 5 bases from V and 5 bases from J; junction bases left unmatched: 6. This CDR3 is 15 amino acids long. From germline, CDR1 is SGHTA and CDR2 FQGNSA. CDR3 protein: CASSPRDRGQETQYF. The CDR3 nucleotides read TGTGCCAGCAGCCCCCGGGACAGGGGGCAGGAGACCCAGTACTTC.

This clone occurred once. The CDR3 sequence: CASSSQTRDRGRTGELFF. CDR3 sequence (DNA): TGTGCCAGCAGCTCCCAAACGCGGGACAGGGGCCGCACCGGGGAGCTGTTTTTT. The rearrangement uses TRBV11-2 and TRBJ2-2; 10 bases match TRBD1. The CDR3 has 18 amino acids. Unmatched junction bases numbered 12, after V lost 4 bases and J lost 4 bases. Germline CDR1 and CDR2: SGHAT and FQNNGV.

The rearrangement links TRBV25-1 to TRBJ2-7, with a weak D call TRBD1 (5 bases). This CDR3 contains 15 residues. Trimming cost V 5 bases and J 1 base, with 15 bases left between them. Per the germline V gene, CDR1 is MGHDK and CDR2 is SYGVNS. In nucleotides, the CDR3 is TGTGCCAGCAGTCAAGGGGCAGCCAGTTCCTACGAGCAGTACTTC. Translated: CASSQGAASSYEQYF.

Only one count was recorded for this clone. CDR3 residues: CATHDQSGSSYNEQFF. As DNA, the CDR3 is TGTGCCACCCACGATCAATCGGGGAGCTCCTACAATGAGCAGTTCTTC. The V call is TRBV10-3, the J call TRBJ2-1, with D perhaps TRBD2 (5 bases). This CDR3 comprises 16 residues. Trimming removed 10 bases at V and 0 bases at J, with 19 bases between. Germline-derived CDR1 and CDR2 are ENHRY and SYGVKD.

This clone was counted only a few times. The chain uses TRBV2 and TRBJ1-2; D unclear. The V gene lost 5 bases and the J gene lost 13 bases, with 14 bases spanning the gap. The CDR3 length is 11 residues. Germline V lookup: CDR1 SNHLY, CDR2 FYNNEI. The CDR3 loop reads CASSLTVRITF. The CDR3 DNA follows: TGTGCCAGCAGTTTAACGGTGAGGATCACCTTC. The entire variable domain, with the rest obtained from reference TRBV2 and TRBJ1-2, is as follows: EPEVTQTPSHQVTQMGQEVILRCVPISNHLYFYWYRQILGQKVEFLVSFYNNEISEKSEIFDDQFSVERPDGSNFTLKIRSTKLEDSAMYFCASSLTVRITFGSGTRLTVV.

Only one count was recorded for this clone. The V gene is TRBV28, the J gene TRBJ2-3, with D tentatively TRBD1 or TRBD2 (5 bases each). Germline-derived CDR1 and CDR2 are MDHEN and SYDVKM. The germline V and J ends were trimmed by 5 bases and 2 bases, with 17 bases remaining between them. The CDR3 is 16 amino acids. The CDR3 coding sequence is TGTGCCAGCAGTGTGTTATCTTGGGGGACCACAGATACGCAGTATTTT. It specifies CASSVLSWGTTDTQYF.

The CDR3 region is CASSEVVSFRGYTF. CDR3 DNA sequence: TGTGCCAGCAGTGAAGTTGTATCTTTCCGTGGCTACACCTTC. This rearrangement joins TRBV6-1 to TRBJ1-2, with D hard to call. Trimming cost V 1 base and J 7 bases, with 13 bases left between them. CDR1 MNHNS and CDR2 SASEGT come from the germline V gene. The CDR3 loop spans 14 amino acids.

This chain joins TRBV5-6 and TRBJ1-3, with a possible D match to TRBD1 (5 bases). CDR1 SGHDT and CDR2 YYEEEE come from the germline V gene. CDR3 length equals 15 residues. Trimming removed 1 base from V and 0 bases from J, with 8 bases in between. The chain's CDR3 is CASSLWGGSGNTIYF. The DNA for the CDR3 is TGTGCCAGCAGCTTGTGGGGGGGCTCTGGAAACACCATATATTTT.

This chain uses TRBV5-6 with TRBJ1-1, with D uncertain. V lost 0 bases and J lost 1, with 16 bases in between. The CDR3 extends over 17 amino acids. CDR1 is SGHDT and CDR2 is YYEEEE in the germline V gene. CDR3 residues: CASSLGVGIGKNTEAFF. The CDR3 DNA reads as TGTGCCAGCAGCTTGGGGGTAGGGATTGGCAAGAACACTGAAGCTTTCTTT.

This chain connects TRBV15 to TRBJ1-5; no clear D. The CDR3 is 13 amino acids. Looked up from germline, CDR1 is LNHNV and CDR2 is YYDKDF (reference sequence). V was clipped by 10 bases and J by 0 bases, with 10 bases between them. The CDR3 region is CAIGESSNQPQHF. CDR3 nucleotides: TGTGCCATCGGGGAATCTAGCAATCAGCCCCAGCATTTT. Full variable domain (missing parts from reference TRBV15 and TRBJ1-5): DAMVIQNPRYQVTQFGKPVTLSCSQTLNHNVMYWYQQKSSQAPKLLFHYYDKDFNNEADTPDNFQSRRPNTSFCFLDIRSPGLGDTAMYLCAIGESSNQPQHFGDGTRLSIL.

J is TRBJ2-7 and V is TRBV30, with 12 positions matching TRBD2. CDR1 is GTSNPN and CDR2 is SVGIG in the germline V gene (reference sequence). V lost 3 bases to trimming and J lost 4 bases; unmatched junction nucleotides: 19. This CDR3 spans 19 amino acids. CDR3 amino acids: CAWRGDTSGRTSDRYEQYF. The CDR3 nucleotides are TGTGCCTGGAGGGGGGATACTAGCGGGAGGACTTCGGATAGGTACGAGCAGTACTTC.